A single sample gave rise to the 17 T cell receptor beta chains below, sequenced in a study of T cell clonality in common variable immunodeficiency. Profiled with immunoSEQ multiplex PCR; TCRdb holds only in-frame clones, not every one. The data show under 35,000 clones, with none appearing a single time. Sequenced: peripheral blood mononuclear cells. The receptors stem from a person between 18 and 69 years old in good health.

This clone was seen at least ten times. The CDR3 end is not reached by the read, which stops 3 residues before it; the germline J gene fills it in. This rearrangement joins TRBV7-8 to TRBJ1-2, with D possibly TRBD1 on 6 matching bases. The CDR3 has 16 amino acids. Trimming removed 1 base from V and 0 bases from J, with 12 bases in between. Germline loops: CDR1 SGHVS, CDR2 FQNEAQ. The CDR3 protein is CASSLEGTYPNYGYTF. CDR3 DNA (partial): TGTGCCAGCAGCTTAGAGGGGACATACCCTAACTATGGC.

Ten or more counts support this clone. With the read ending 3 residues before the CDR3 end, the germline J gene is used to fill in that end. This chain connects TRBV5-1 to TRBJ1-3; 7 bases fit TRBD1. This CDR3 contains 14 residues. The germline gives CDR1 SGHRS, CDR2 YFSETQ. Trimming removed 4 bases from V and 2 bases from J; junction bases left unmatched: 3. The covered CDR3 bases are TGCGCCAGCAGCGCGGGGACAGCTGGAAACACC. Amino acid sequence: CASSAGTAGNT. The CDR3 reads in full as CASSAGTAGNTIYF.

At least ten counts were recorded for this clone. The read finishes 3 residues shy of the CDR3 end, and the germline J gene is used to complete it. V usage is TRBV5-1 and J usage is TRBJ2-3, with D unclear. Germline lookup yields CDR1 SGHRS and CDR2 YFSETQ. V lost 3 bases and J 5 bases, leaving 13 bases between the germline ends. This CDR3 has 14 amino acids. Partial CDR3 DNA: TGCGCCAGCAGCTCAGACGGGTTGTTAGATACG. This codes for CASSSDGLLDT. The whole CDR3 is CASSSDGLLDTQYF. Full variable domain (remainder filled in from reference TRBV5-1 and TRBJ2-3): KAGVTQTPRYLIKTRGQQVTLSCSPISGHRSVSWYQQTPGQGLQFLFEYFSETQRNKGNFPGRFSGRQFSNSRSEMNVSTLELGDSALYLCASSSDGLLDTQYFGPGTRLTVL.

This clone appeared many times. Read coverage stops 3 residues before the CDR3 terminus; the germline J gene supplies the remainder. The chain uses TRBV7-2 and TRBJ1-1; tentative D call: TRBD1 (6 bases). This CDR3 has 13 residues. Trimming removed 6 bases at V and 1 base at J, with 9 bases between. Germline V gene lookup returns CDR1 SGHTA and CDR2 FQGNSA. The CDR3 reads CASREQGNTEAFF. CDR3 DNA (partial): TGTGCCAGCAGAGAACAGGGGAACACTGAA.

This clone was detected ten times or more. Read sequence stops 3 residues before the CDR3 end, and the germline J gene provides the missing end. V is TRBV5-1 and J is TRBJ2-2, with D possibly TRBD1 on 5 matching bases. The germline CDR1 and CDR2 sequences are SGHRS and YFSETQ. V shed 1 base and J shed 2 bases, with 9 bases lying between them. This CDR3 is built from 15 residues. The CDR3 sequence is CASSLFDRNTGELFF. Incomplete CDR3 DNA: TGCGCCAGCAGCTTGTTCGACAGAAACACCGGGGAG.

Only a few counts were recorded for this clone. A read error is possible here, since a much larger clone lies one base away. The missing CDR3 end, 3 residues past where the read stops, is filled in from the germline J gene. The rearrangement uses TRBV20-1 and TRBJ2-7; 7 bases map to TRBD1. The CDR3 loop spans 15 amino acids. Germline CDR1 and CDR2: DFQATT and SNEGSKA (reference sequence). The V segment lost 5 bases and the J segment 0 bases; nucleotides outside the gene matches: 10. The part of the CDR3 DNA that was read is TGCAGTGCTCCGACAGGGTCCCCGAGCTCCTACGAG. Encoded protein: CSAPTGSPSSYE. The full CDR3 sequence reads CSAPTGSPSSYEQYF.

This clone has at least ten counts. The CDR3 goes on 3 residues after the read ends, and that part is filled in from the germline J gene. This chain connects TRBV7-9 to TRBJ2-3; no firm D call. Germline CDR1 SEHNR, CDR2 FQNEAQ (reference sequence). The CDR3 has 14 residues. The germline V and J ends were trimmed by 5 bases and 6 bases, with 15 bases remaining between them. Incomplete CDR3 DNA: TGTGCCAGCAGCGACCTAGTGCCGCCGGATACG. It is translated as CASSDLVPPDT. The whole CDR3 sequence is CASSDLVPPDTQYF.

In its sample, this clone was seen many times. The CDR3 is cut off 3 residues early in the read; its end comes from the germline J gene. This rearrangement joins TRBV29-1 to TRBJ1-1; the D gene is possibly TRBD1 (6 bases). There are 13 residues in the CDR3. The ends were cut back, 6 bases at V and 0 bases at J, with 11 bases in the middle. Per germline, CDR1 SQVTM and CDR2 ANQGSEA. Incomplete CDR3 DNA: TGCAGCGTCTCGGGACACCTGAACACTGAA. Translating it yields CSVSGHLNTE. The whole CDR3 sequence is CSVSGHLNTEAFF.

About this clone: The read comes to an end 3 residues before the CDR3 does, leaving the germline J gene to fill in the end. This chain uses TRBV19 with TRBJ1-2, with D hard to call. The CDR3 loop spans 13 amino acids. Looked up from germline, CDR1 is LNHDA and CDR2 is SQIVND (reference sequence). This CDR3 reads CASSRGRGLDYTF. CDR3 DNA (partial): TGTGCCAGTAGCAGAGGGCGGGGTTTGGAC.

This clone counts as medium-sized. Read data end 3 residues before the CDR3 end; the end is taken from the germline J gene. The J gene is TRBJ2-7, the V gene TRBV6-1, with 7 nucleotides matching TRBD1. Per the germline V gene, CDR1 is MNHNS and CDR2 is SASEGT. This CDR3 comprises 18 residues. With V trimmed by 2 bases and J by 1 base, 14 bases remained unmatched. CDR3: CASSEWLVLMDRSYEQYF. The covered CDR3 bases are TGTGCCAGCAGTGAATGGCTGGTGTTAATGGACAGGTCCTACGAG.

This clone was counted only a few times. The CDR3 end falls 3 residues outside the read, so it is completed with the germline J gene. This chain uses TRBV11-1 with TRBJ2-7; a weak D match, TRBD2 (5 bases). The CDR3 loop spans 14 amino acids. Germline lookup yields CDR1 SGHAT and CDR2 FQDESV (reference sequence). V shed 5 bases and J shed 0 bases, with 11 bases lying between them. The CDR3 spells CASSRLFSSYEQYF. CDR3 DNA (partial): TGTGCCAGCAGCCGACTATTTAGCTCCTACGAG. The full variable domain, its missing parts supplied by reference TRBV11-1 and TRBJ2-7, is EAEVAQSPRYKITEKSQAVAFWCDPISGHATLYWYRQILGQGPELLVQFQDESVVDDSQLPKDRFSAERLKGVDSTLKIQPAELGDSAMYLCASSRLFSSYEQYFGPGTRLTVT.

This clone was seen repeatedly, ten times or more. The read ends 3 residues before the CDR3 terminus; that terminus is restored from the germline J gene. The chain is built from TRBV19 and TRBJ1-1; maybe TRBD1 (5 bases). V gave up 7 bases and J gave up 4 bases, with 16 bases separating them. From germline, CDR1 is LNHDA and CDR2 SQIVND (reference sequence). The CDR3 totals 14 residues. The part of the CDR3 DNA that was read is TGTGCCAGTAAAAGAGGCGGGGGAACCACTGAA. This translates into CASKRGGGTTE. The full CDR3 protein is CASKRGGGTTEAFF.

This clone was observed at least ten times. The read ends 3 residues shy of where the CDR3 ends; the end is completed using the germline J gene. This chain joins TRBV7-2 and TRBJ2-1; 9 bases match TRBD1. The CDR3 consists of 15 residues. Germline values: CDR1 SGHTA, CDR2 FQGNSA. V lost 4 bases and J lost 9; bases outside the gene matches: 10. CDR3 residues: CASSSRQGGTGEQFF. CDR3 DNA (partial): TGTGCCAGCAGCTCACGACAGGGGGGGACAGGTGAG.

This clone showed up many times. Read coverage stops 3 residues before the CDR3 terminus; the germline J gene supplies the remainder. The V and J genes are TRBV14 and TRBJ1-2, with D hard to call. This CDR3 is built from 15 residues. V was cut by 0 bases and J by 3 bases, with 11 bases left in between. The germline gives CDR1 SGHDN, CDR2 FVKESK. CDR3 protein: CASSQEVTRHYGYTF. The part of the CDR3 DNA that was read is TGTGCCAGCAGCCAAGAAGTAACAAGGCACTATGGC.

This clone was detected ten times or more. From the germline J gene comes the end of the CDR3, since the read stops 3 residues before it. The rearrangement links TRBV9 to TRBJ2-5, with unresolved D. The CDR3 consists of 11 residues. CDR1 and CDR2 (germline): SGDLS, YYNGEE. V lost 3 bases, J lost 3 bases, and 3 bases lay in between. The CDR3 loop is CASSAEETQYF. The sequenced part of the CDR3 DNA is TGTGCCAGCAGCGCTGAAGAGACC. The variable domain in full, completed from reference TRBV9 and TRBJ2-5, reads DSGVTQTPKHLITATGQRVTLRCSPRSGDLSVYWYQQSLDQGLQFLIQYYNGEERAKGNILERFSAQQFPDLHSELNLSSLELGDSALYFCASSAEETQYFGPGTRLLVL.

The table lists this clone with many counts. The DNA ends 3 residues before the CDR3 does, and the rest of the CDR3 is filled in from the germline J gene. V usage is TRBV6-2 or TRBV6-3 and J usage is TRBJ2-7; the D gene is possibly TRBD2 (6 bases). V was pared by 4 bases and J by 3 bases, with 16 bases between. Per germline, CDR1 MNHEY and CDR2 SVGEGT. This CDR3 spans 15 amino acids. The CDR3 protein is CASSFGLGGDYEQYF. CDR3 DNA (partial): TGTGCCAGCAGTTTCGGCCTCGGGGGAGACTACGAG.

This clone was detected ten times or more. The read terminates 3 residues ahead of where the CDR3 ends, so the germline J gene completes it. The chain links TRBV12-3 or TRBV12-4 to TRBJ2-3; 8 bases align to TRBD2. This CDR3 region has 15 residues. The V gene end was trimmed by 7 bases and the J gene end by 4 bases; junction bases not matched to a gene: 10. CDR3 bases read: TGTGCCAGCACCCCAGCGGGGGCCGGGGCAGATACG. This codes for CASTPAGAGADT. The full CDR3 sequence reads CASTPAGAGADTQYF.